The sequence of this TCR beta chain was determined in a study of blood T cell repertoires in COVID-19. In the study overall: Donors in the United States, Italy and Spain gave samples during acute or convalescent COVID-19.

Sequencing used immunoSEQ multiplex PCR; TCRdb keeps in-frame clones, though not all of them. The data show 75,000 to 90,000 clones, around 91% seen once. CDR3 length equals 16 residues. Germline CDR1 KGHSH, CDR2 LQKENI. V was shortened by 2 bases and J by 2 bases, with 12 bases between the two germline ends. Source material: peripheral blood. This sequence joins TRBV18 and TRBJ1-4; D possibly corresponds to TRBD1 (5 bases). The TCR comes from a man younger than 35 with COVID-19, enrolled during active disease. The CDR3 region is CASSPIQRGTNEKLFF. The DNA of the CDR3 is TGTGCCAGCTCACCAATACAGCGGGGGACTAATGAAAAACTGTTTTTT.